The clone carrying this TCR beta chain has just one count. As yet, its antigen is unknown. Method: immunoSEQ multiplex PCR; TCRdb's copy keeps in-frame clones and lacks some. The data hold roughly 2.5 million clones, with around nine tenths observed a single time. CDR1 is MDHEN, CDR2 SYDVKM, per germline. V lost 6 bases and J 1 base, leaving 15 bases between the germline ends. The CDR3 consists of 15 residues. This sample stems from a study of shared clonotypes between healthy human individuals. Overall study results and limits: Sampling covered blood only; tissue repertoires likely differ. Naive subsets generally exceeded memory subsets in estimated richness.

The source of this sequence is a man between 18 and 29 years old in good health. Sequencing input: naive CD4+ T cells sorted from blood. Subset of the sample: CD45RA+ positively selected. This sequence joins TRBV28 and TRBJ2-5; perhaps TRBD2 as D (5 bases). CDR3 DNA sequence: TGTGCCAGCAGCCCGGGATGGGTCGGCCAAGAGACCCAGTACTTC. It encodes CASSPGWVGQETQYF.